These 31 T cell receptor beta chains originate from one sample sequenced in a study of T cells in Graves' hyperthyroidism and ophthalmopathy. TCR beta CDR3 regions were amplified from RNA. The HTBI primer set drove a first-round RT-PCR of the TCR CDR3. MiXCR was run by TCRdb on the multiplex PCR reads, yielding one entry per CDR3 protein. The table includes hundreds of thousands of distinct CDR3 sequences, around a quarter detected once. The source material was blood. The receptors shown here come from a man aged 45-60 years with Graves' hyperthyroidism.

There are a few counts of this clonotype. This sequence joins TRBV27 and TRBJ2-1; D not certain. CDR3 length: 16 amino acids. Germline CDR1 and CDR2: MNHEY and SMNVEV (reference sequence). The V end lost 5 bases, the J end lost 7 bases, and 21 bases lay between the germline ends. The DNA for the CDR3 is TGTGCCAGCAGTCTACTCTCGACAAGGATGGGTAATGAGCAGTTCTTC. It specifies CASSLLSTRMGNEQFF.

This clonotype was seen more than once but under ten times. The rearrangement uses TRBV5-1 and TRBJ2-7, with D possibly being TRBD2 (5 bases). CDR1 SGHRS and CDR2 YFSETQ come from the germline V gene. Trimming left V 5 bases short and J 0 bases short, with 12 bases between. This CDR3 region has 14 residues. CDR3 coding DNA: TGCGCCAGCAGGGAGGACTGGATCTCCTACGAGCAGTACTTC. It encodes CASREDWISYEQYF.

The sample holds many counts of this clonotype. V is TRBV27 and J is TRBJ2-7; TRBD2 aligns across 8 bases. The V gene end was trimmed by 2 bases and the J gene end by 2 bases; junction bases not matched to a gene: 2. Looked up from germline, CDR1 is MNHEY and CDR2 is SMNVEV (reference sequence). There are 14 residues in the CDR3. In DNA form, the CDR3 reads TGTGCCAGCAGTTTAGGCGGGGGGACCTACGAGCAGTACTTC. This encodes CASSLGGGTYEQYF.

This clonotype was seen a few times. This rearrangement joins TRBV5-1 to TRBJ2-7, with D perhaps TRBD1 or TRBD2 (5 bases each). Germline-derived CDR1 and CDR2 are SGHRS and YFSETQ. The CDR3 covers 14 residues. V was trimmed by 0 bases and J by 3 bases, leaving 10 bases between them. The CDR3 region has the DNA TGCGCCAGCAGCTTGGTTCCAGGGAGCTACGAGCAGTACTTC. Translating it yields CASSLVPGSYEQYF.

Many counts were recorded for this clonotype. The chain employs TRBV28 and TRBJ2-1, with D possibly being TRBD1 (6 bases). The V end was cut by 5 bases, the J end by 8 bases, with 19 bases between. This CDR3 comprises 15 residues. Germline V lookup: CDR1 MDHEN, CDR2 SYDVKM. The CDR3 is CASSPQGSLSDEQFF. CDR3 DNA sequence: TGTGCCAGCAGTCCCCAGGGGTCGCTAAGCGATGAGCAGTTCTTC.

The chain couples TRBV19 to TRBJ1-1; a possible D gene is TRBD1 (5 bases). V was clipped by 6 bases and J by 1 base, with 18 bases between them. The CDR3 covers 16 residues. The germline V gene encodes CDR1 LNHDA and CDR2 SQIVND (reference sequence). CDR3 nucleotide sequence: TGTGCCAGTAGCCCTCAGGGAACGACATCGAACACTGAAGCTTTCTTT. It codes for CASSPQGTTSNTEAFF.

The table lists this clonotype with a few counts. This chain joins TRBV19 and TRBJ2-3, with D possibly called TRBD1 or TRBD2 (5 bases each). The V gene's germline CDR1 is LNHDA and CDR2 SQIVND (reference sequence). Between the trimmed V and J ends, which lost 10 bases and 6 bases, there was a span of 20 bases. The CDR3 extends over 14 amino acids. The CDR3 DNA reads as TGTGCCACGCCCCGGGACCGTGGTTTTGATACGCAGTATTTT. Residues: CATPRDRGFDTQYF.

This clonotype was observed many times. The rearrangement links TRBV18 to TRBJ2-2, with D tentatively TRBD1 (5 bases). This CDR3 has 15 residues. Trimming shortened V by 2 bases and J by 4 bases, and 11 bases separated the two germline ends. Per germline, CDR1 KGHSH and CDR2 LQKENI. Here the CDR3 reads CASSPNQGSTGELFF. CDR3 in DNA: TGTGCCAGCTCACCAAACCAGGGTAGCACCGGGGAGCTGTTTTTT. The variable domain in full, completed from reference TRBV18 and TRBJ2-2, reads NAGVMQNPRHLVRRRGQEARLRCSPMKGHSHVYWYRQLPEEGLKFMVYLQKENIIDESGMPKERFSAEFPKEGPSILRIQQVVRGDSAAYFCASSPNQGSTGELFFGEGSRLTVL.

This clonotype occurred a few times. This rearrangement joins TRBV20-1 to TRBJ2-1; the D is unclear. CDR3 length: 15 amino acids. From germline, CDR1 is DFQATT and CDR2 SNEGSKA (reference sequence). Trimming pared 0 bases from V and 5 bases from J, leaving 14 bases between. This chain's CDR3 is CSARDPISGNNEQFF. Here the CDR3 DNA reads TGCAGTGCTAGAGACCCCATCTCCGGAAACAATGAGCAGTTCTTC.

This clonotype was counted between two and nine times. The chain carries TRBV6-1 and TRBJ1-2, with a weak D call TRBD1 (6 bases). V lost 6 bases and J lost 6, with 20 bases in between. Germline V gene sequence: CDR1 MNHNS, CDR2 SASEGT. This CDR3 has 15 amino acids. The CDR3 DNA reads TGTGCCAGCAGAGAGACAGGTGGGAGGTCGAATGGCTACACCTTC. This encodes CASRETGGRSNGYTF.

This clonotype has a handful of counts. The rearrangement joins TRBV5-6 to TRBJ2-3; TRBD1 aligns across 9 bases. CDR1 and CDR2 (germline): SGHDT, YYEEEE. J gave up 3 bases and V 3 bases, and 5 bases lay outside the gene matches. This CDR3 contains 15 residues. The CDR3 DNA sequence: TGTGCCAGCAGCTCGGACAGGGGACTAACAGATACGCAGTATTTT. Translation gives CASSSDRGLTDTQYF.

A few counts support this clonotype. The chain links TRBV29-1 to TRBJ2-1, with D tentatively TRBD1 (5 bases). The CDR3 runs to 13 residues. Germline V lookup: CDR1 SQVTM, CDR2 ANQGSEA. The V end lost 7 bases, the J end lost 2 bases, and 12 bases lay between the germline ends. Here the CDR3 reads CSAQDTTYNEQFF. The CDR3 region has the DNA TGCAGCGCACAGGACACGACCTACAATGAGCAGTTCTTC.

In its sample, this clonotype was seen once. V gene TRBV6-2 or TRBV6-3 combines with J gene TRBJ1-5; D is uncertain. This CDR3 region has 14 residues. The V gene's germline CDR1 is MNHEY and CDR2 SVGEGT. V was clipped by 6 bases and J by 3 bases, with 12 bases between them. The CDR3 coding sequence is TGTGCCAGCAGCCGGTCCGGGCTCAATCAGCCCCAGCATTTT. This gives the protein CASSRSGLNQPQHF.

This clonotype has more than one count but fewer than ten. This sequence joins TRBV10-3 and TRBJ2-3; 11 bases map to TRBD2. The trim removed 0 bases at V and 0 bases at J, leaving 8 bases unmatched. The CDR3 is 19 amino acids. The germline V gene has CDR1 ENHRY and CDR2 SYGVKD. The CDR3 DNA reads as TGTGCCATCAGTGAGTCGTTCCCCGGACTAGCGGGCAGCACAGATACGCAGTATTTT. It translates to CAISESFPGLAGSTDTQYF.

This clonotype showed up just a few times. The chain carries TRBV9 and TRBJ2-1; TRBD2 matches 11 bases. Unmatched junction bases numbered 2, after V lost 0 bases and J lost 3 bases. Per the germline V gene, CDR1 is SGDLS and CDR2 is YYNGEE. CDR3 length: 16 amino acids. The CDR3 sequence is CASSVELAGDYNEQFF. Here the CDR3 DNA reads TGTGCCAGCAGCGTAGAACTAGCGGGAGACTACAATGAGCAGTTCTTC. Full variable domain (rest looked up from reference TRBV9 and TRBJ2-1): DSGVTQTPKHLITATGQRVTLRCSPRSGDLSVYWYQQSLDQGLQFLIQYYNGEERAKGNILERFSAQQFPDLHSELNLSSLELGDSALYFCASSVELAGDYNEQFFGPGTRLTVL.

In this sample, this clonotype turned up many times. V gene TRBV10-1 combines with J gene TRBJ2-7; 10 bases fit TRBD2. V dropped 5 bases and J dropped 5; count of bases not matched to a gene: 9. This CDR3 contains 15 residues. Germline values: CDR1 WNHNN, CDR2 SYGVQD (reference sequence). The CDR3 nucleotides read TGCGCCAGCAGTCCAACCGGGACTAGCGAACACGAGCAGTACTTC. Protein sequence: CASSPTGTSEHEQYF.

The chain recombines TRBV7-9 with TRBJ2-5; 8 bases fit TRBD2. Germline V CDR1 and CDR2: SEHNR, FQNEAQ (reference sequence). Trimming at V came to 5 bases and at J to 3 bases, leaving 8 bases not matched to a gene. The CDR3 sequence is 15 residues long. CDR3 sequence: CASSVLAGGKETQYF. The CDR3 nucleotides are TGTGCCAGCAGCGTCTTGGCGGGAGGAAAAGAGACCCAGTACTTC. Supplemented by reference TRBV7-9 and TRBJ2-5, the full variable domain reads DTGVSQNPRHKITKRGQNVTFRCDPISEHNRLYWYRQTLGQGPEFLTYFQNEAQLEKSRLLSDRFSAERPKGSFSTLEIQRTEQGDSAMYLCASSVLAGGKETQYFGPGTRLLVL.

A few counts support this clonotype. The chain carries TRBV5-4 and TRBJ2-7; 8 nucleotides match TRBD2. CDR1 SGHNT and CDR2 YYREEE come from the germline V gene (reference sequence). This CDR3 comprises 16 residues. The V and J ends lost 0 bases and 0 bases, in that order; junction bases with no gene match: 5. CDR3 protein: CASSLATGGRSYEQYF. The DNA for the CDR3 is TGTGCCAGCAGCTTGGCAACGGGAGGGCGCTCCTACGAGCAGTACTTC.

The chain links TRBV5-1 to TRBJ2-7; D is possibly TRBD2 (6 bases). The germline V gene encodes CDR1 SGHRS and CDR2 YFSETQ. Trimming stripped 3 bases from V and 5 bases from J, with 15 bases between. CDR3 length: 14 amino acids. CDR3 region: CASSYETRVDEQYF. CDR3 bases: TGCGCCAGCAGCTACGAGACTAGGGTCGACGAGCAGTACTTC.

The rearrangement uses TRBV12-3 or TRBV12-4 and TRBJ2-2, with 10 bases fitting TRBD1. This CDR3 is built from 14 residues. V shed 7 bases, J shed 4 bases, and the junction held 3 bases outside the gene matches. The CDR3 region has the DNA TGTGCCAGCACCCGGACAGGGGGCACCGGGGAGCTGTTTTTT. Protein: CASTRTGGTGELFF.

V is TRBV5-1 and J is TRBJ2-1, with 10 bases fitting TRBD1. The CDR3 is 20 residues long. J was trimmed by 3 bases and V by 1 base; bases with no gene match: 16. Germline V gene data show CDR1 as SGHRS and CDR2 as YFSETQ. The CDR3 region has the DNA TGCGCCAGCAGCTTGCGTCCGGGACAGGGGAGACTAGACGTCTACAATGAGCAGTTCTTC. It specifies CASSLRPGQGRLDVYNEQFF.

Here the CDR3 reads CSASASGRGYEQYF. The CDR3 nucleotides are TGCAGTGCTAGTGCTAGCGGGAGAGGCTACGAGCAGTACTTC. V gene TRBV20-1 combines with J gene TRBJ2-7; TRBD2 matches 10 bases. Trimming removed 3 bases from V and 3 bases from J; junction bases left unmatched: 5. Per germline, CDR1 DFQATT and CDR2 SNEGSKA (reference sequence). The CDR3 covers 14 residues.

J is TRBJ2-1 and V is TRBV7-9, with a weak D call TRBD2 (5 bases). The CDR3 runs 15 residues. Trimming shortened V by 8 bases and J by 0 bases, and 14 bases separated the two germline ends. Germline-derived CDR1 and CDR2 are SEHNR and FQNEAQ (reference sequence). CDR3 DNA: TGTGCCAGCCGGCGGGCGGCTAGCTCCTACAATGAGCAGTTCTTC. This sequence encodes CASRRAASSYNEQFF.

The chain is built from TRBV3-1 and TRBJ2-7; 9 nucleotides agree with TRBD1. The CDR3 length is 17 residues. The junction had 9 bases not matched to a gene; V was cut back by 0 bases and J by 3 bases. Germline lookup yields CDR1 LGHDT and CDR2 YNNKEL (reference sequence). The CDR3 is CASSQEFRQGVFYEQYF. CDR3 bases: TGTGCCAGCAGCCAAGAGTTCCGACAGGGGGTCTTCTACGAGCAGTACTTC.

This clonotype has a handful of counts. The chain combines TRBV6-1 with TRBJ2-1; possible D gene TRBD2, 5 bases. The CDR3 runs 15 residues. Germline CDR1 reads MNHNS; CDR2 reads SASEGT. V lost 0 bases and J 8 bases, leaving 14 bases between the germline ends. The CDR3 DNA reads TGTGCCAGCAGTGAAGCTAGCGTGGGATTGGATGAGCAGTTCTTC. Translated: CASSEASVGLDEQFF.

This clonotype was counted a few times. The chain employs TRBV18 and TRBJ1-1; tentatively, D is TRBD1 (6 bases). CDR1 and CDR2 (germline): KGHSH, LQKENI. This CDR3 is built from 15 residues. Trimming removed 4 bases from V and 3 bases from J, with 15 bases in between. As DNA, the CDR3 is TGTGCCAGCTCACTAGGGACATCGCTGGACACTGAAGCTTTCTTT. Protein: CASSLGTSLDTEAFF.

V and J are TRBV3-1 and TRBJ1-5, with D uncertain. Germline loops: CDR1 LGHDT, CDR2 YNNKEL (reference sequence). The V end was cut by 4 bases, the J end by 2 bases, with 9 bases between. The CDR3 runs to 14 residues. The CDR3 nucleotides are TGTGCCAGCAGCCTTCAGGTTGGCAATCAGCCCCAGCATTTT. As protein: CASSLQVGNQPQHF.

This clonotype was detected only a few times. This sequence joins TRBV12-3 or TRBV12-4 and TRBJ2-5; no definite D call. V dropped 5 bases and J dropped 11 bases, with 18 bases sitting between them. This CDR3 has 13 residues. CDR3 region: CASSQEGKRAQYF. In DNA, the CDR3 is TGTGCCAGCAGTCAGGAAGGGAAAAGGGCTCAGTACTTC.

This clonotype was seen a few times. CDR3 protein: CASRKGQGRETQYF. CDR3 DNA sequence: TGTGCCAGTAGGAAAGGACAGGGGCGAGAGACCCAGTACTTC. The gene calls are TRBV19 and TRBJ2-5; 9 bases line up with TRBD1. The CDR3 extends over 14 amino acids. CDR1 and CDR2 from the germline V gene are LNHDA and SQIVND (reference sequence). Trimming cost V 6 bases and J 4 bases; bases outside gene matches: 6.

This clonotype occurred a few times. The V gene is TRBV27, the J gene TRBJ1-1; tentatively, D is TRBD1 (6 bases). The CDR3 is 13 amino acids. Looked up from germline, CDR1 is MNHEY and CDR2 is SMNVEV (reference sequence). V was trimmed by 6 bases and J by 6 bases, leaving 14 bases between them. The CDR3 DNA sequence: TGTGCCAGCAGCCCCGTAGGGGGGCCTGAAGCTTTCTTT. This codes for CASSPVGGPEAFF.

The table lists this clonotype with a few counts. Here the CDR3 reads CASSYSLTGSSYNEQFF. In nucleotides, the CDR3 is TGTGCCAGCAGTTACTCGCTGACAGGTAGCTCCTACAATGAGCAGTTCTTC. The chain uses TRBV6-2 or TRBV6-3 and TRBJ2-1, with D possibly matching TRBD1 (6 bases). V was pared by 0 bases and J by 0 bases, with 12 bases between. This CDR3 contains 17 residues. Per the germline V gene, CDR1 is MNHEY and CDR2 is SVGEGT.